The 24 T cell receptor beta chains given below trace back to one sample, sequenced in a study of control samples from healthy donors and cancer patients. The data were produced by immunoSEQ multiplex PCR, yet TCRdb's version contains in-frame clones alone and is incomplete. The sample records 70,000 to 90,000 clones, approximately 90% being singletons. Specimen: PBMCs. These receptors all come from a woman between 55 and 75 years old with head and neck cancer.

V usage is TRBV7-9 and J usage is TRBJ2-1; TRBD1 matches 7 bases. The CDR3 has 17 residues. V dropped 5 bases and J dropped 4; count of bases not matched to a gene: 14. Looked up from germline, CDR1 is SEHNR and CDR2 is FQNEAQ (reference sequence). The CDR3 DNA reads TGTGCCAGCAGCCCCTTCCCCGACAGGGCCCATTACAATGAGCAGTTCTTC. It yields the protein CASSPFPDRAHYNEQFF.

The chain has TRBV7-2 and TRBJ2-7; D possibly corresponds to TRBD1 (5 bases). The length of the CDR3 is 13 residues. V was clipped by 1 base and J by 5 bases, with 9 bases between them. Germline CDR1 SGHTA, CDR2 FQGNSA. The CDR3 nucleotides are TGTGCCAGCAGCTTAGTTAGCAGGGACGAGCAGTACTTC. This gives the protein CASSLVSRDEQYF.

The chain combines TRBV5-4 with TRBJ2-5, with D perhaps given as TRBD1 or TRBD2 (5 bases each). This CDR3 comprises 14 residues. V gave up 2 bases and J gave up 0 bases, with 8 bases separating them. Germline lookup yields CDR1 SGHNT and CDR2 YYREEE (reference sequence). The CDR3 sequence: CASSFGANQETQYF. The CDR3 nucleotides are TGTGCCAGCAGCTTCGGGGCTAACCAAGAGACCCAGTACTTC.

This chain connects TRBV5-1 to TRBJ1-6; the match to TRBD1 covers 7 bases. This CDR3 region has 15 residues. The V gene's germline CDR1 is SGHRS and CDR2 YFSETQ. J lost 7 bases, V lost 4 bases, and 8 bases had no gene match. The CDR3 sequence: CASSVTGAGNSPLHF. The CDR3 bases are TGCGCCAGCAGCGTTACAGGGGCGGGCAATTCACCCCTCCACTTT.

The genes are TRBV6-2 or TRBV6-3 and TRBJ2-1; TRBD2 agrees at 7 bases. CDR1 is MNHEY, CDR2 SVGEGT, per germline. V was clipped by 6 bases and J by 10 bases; unmatched bases: 9. The CDR3 extends over 13 amino acids. The CDR3 bases are TGTGCCAGCAGCCTAATCAGCGGGATGGAGCAGTTCTTC. Amino acid sequence: CASSLISGMEQFF.

This rearrangement joins TRBV6-1 to TRBJ1-3; TRBD1 matches 9 bases. Trimming cost V 4 bases and J 0 bases; bases outside gene matches: 7. The CDR3 length is 17 residues. Germline CDR1 MNHNS, CDR2 SASEGT. The CDR3 sequence: CASSAGTGIGSGNTIYF. The CDR3 DNA sequence: TGTGCCAGCAGTGCTGGGACAGGGATTGGCTCTGGAAACACCATATATTTT.

This clone was observed once. The rearrangement uses TRBV10-3 and TRBJ1-4, with D possibly matching TRBD1 (6 bases). CDR3 length equals 13 residues. Trimming cost V 4 bases and J 8 bases, with 11 bases left between them. Germline V gives CDR1 ENHRY, CDR2 SYGVKD. In DNA, the CDR3 is TGTGCCATCAGTGTGGGGGCGAGGGAAAAACTGTTTTTT. It yields the protein CAISVGAREKLFF.

The DNA of the CDR3 is TGTGCCAGCAGCGTAGGAGCGGGAGGTCTCTACGAGCAGTACTTC. This sequence encodes CASSVGAGGLYEQYF. The V and J genes are TRBV9 and TRBJ2-7, with 9 bases fitting TRBD2. The CDR3 runs 15 residues. Looked up from germline, CDR1 is SGDLS and CDR2 is YYNGEE. Germline trimming cut 0 bases from V and 3 bases from J; bases unmatched to any gene: 4.

The gene calls are TRBV6-6 and TRBJ2-2; TRBD2 is a possible D gene (5 bases). Germline CDR1 reads MNHNY; CDR2 reads SVGAGI (reference sequence). The germline V and J ends were trimmed by 4 bases and 0 bases, with 12 bases remaining between them. The CDR3 has 16 amino acids. This chain's CDR3 is CASSFLATSNTGELFF. For the CDR3, the DNA is TGTGCCAGCAGTTTTTTAGCGACTTCGAACACCGGGGAGCTGTTTTTT.

This clone was detected a few times. V gene TRBV6-5 combines with J gene TRBJ2-5, with a possible D match to TRBD2 (6 bases). This CDR3 comprises 15 residues. Germline CDR1 MNHEY, CDR2 SVGAGI. V was pared by 4 bases and J by 2 bases, with 14 bases between. In DNA, the CDR3 is TGTGCCAGCAGTTTAAAACGGGACTCGCAAGAGACCCAGTACTTC. The encoded protein is CASSLKRDSQETQYF.

This clone showed up just a few times. This chain uses TRBV14 with TRBJ2-5, with D unresolved. V lost 1 base and J lost 4, with 10 bases in between. The CDR3 totals 14 residues. Germline lookup yields CDR1 SGHDN and CDR2 FVKESK. This CDR3 reads CASSQGARSETQYF. The CDR3 bases are TGTGCCAGCAGCCAAGGTGCGCGATCAGAGACCCAGTACTTC.

The chain uses TRBV28 and TRBJ2-7; TRBD1 aligns across 8 bases. The germline CDR1 and CDR2 sequences are MDHEN and SYDVKM. V trimming: 5 bases; J trimming: 4 bases; junction bases outside the gene matches: 7. This CDR3 is built from 14 residues. CDR3 sequence reads: CASSLRTGRYEQYF. For the CDR3, the DNA is TGTGCCAGCAGTCTCAGGACAGGGAGGTACGAGCAGTACTTC. Looking up the rest from reference TRBV28 and TRBJ2-7 gives the full variable domain: DVKVTQSSRYLVKRTGEKVFLECVQDMDHENMFWYRQDPGLGLRLIYFSYDVKMKEKGDIPEGYSVSREKKERFSLILESASTNQTSMYLCASSLRTGRYEQYFGPGTRLTVT.

This rearrangement joins TRBV19 to TRBJ1-1, with D unresolved. V was clipped by 5 bases and J by 0 bases, with 16 bases between them. Per the germline V gene, CDR1 is LNHDA and CDR2 is SQIVND (reference sequence). This CDR3 contains 16 residues. Here the CDR3 reads CASSGRKEPMNTEAFF. DNA of the CDR3: TGTGCCAGTAGTGGACGAAAAGAGCCGATGAACACTGAAGCTTTCTTT. Filled out from reference TRBV19 and TRBJ1-1, the complete variable domain reads DGGITQSPKYLFRKEGQNVTLSCEQNLNHDAMYWYRQDPGQGLRLIYYSQIVNDFQKGDIAEGYSVSREKKESFPLTVTSAQKNPTAFYLCASSGRKEPMNTEAFFGQGTRLTVV.

This clone was found once. J is TRBJ1-6 and V is TRBV2, with a weak D call TRBD1 (6 bases). This CDR3 spans 12 amino acids. Trimming removed 9 bases from V and 7 bases from J, with 10 bases in between. CDR1 is SNHLY, CDR2 FYNNEI, per germline. The CDR3 protein is CARGATNSPLHF. The DNA for the CDR3 is TGTGCCAGGGGGGCAACCAATTCACCCCTCCACTTT.

This rearrangement joins TRBV6-5 to TRBJ2-7; 10 bases match TRBD1. The CDR3 runs to 13 residues. Per the germline V gene, CDR1 is MNHEY and CDR2 is SVGAGI. V was clipped by 7 bases and J by 4 bases; unmatched bases: 4. The CDR3: CASKPGQGYEQYF. The CDR3 DNA is TGTGCCAGCAAACCGGGACAGGGGTACGAGCAGTACTTC.

The chain is built from TRBV5-1 and TRBJ2-2; D might be TRBD1 or TRBD2, each matching 6 bases. In germline, CDR1 is SGHRS, CDR2 YFSETQ. Deletions cut 1 base from V and 4 bases from J, with 26 bases between. The CDR3 length is 20 residues. The CDR3 DNA sequence: TGCGCCAGCAGCTTGATCCCCCCCGGAAAGGGGGGCGAGAGCACCGGGGAGCTGTTTTTT. Protein sequence: CASSLIPPGKGGESTGELFF.

The V call is TRBV7-3, the J call TRBJ2-1; TRBD2 aligns across 10 bases. This CDR3 has 15 residues. V shed 2 bases and J 4 bases; nucleotides not matched to a gene: 2. CDR1 is SGHTA, CDR2 FQGTGA, per germline. CDR3 sequence: CASSLLAGGYNEQFF. CDR3 DNA sequence: TGTGCCAGCAGCTTATTAGCGGGAGGATACAATGAGCAGTTCTTC.

This chain uses TRBV6-5 with TRBJ2-7; 9 bases map to TRBD2. This CDR3 comprises 14 residues. Trimming cost V 6 bases and J 2 bases; bases outside gene matches: 5. The germline CDR1 and CDR2 sequences are MNHEY and SVGAGI. The DNA for the CDR3 is TGTGCCAGCAGGGAGACTAGCGGAGCCTACGAGCAGTACTTC. This gives the protein CASRETSGAYEQYF.

The chain combines TRBV6-5 with TRBJ1-4; D might be TRBD1 (6 bases). V lost 6 bases and J 7 bases, leaving 12 bases between the germline ends. The CDR3 consists of 13 residues. Germline loops: CDR1 MNHEY, CDR2 SVGAGI. CDR3 loop: CASRVRGGEKLFF. CDR3 DNA sequence: TGTGCCAGCAGGGTCAGAGGGGGTGAAAAACTGTTTTTT.

The chain carries TRBV24-1 and TRBJ2-5, with 10 bases lining up with TRBD1. Germline CDR1 KGHDR, CDR2 SFDVKD. J lost 4 bases, V lost 10 bases, and 11 bases had no gene match. This CDR3 spans 15 amino acids. CDR3 in amino acids: CATAPGQGSGETQYF. The CDR3 DNA follows: TGTGCCACTGCCCCGGGACAGGGGTCCGGAGAGACCCAGTACTTC.

V and J are TRBV6-1 and TRBJ2-7; no clear D gene. CDR3 length equals 17 residues. Germline V gives CDR1 MNHNS, CDR2 SASEGT. V was trimmed by 4 bases and J by 2 bases, leaving 21 bases between them. CDR3 sequence: CASSGSYASQRAYEQYF. CDR3 in DNA: TGTGCCAGCAGTGGGTCGTACGCAAGCCAGAGAGCCTACGAGCAGTACTTC.

The chain has TRBV5-1 and TRBJ2-5; D is ambiguous. From germline, CDR1 is SGHRS and CDR2 YFSETQ. The V and J ends lost 0 bases and 5 bases respectively, with 11 bases between them. The length of the CDR3 is 14 residues. CDR3: CASSLVAEPETQYF. CDR3 in DNA: TGCGCCAGCAGCTTGGTGGCCGAACCGGAGACCCAGTACTTC.

This clone showed up just a few times. V gene TRBV28 combines with J gene TRBJ1-4, with 7 bases fitting TRBD1. Looked up from germline, CDR1 is MDHEN and CDR2 is SYDVKM. This CDR3 spans 14 amino acids. V shed 7 bases and J 5 bases; nucleotides not matched to a gene: 7. The CDR3 sequence: CASTPGQLNEKLFF. Here the CDR3 DNA reads TGTGCCAGCACCCCGGGACAGTTAAATGAAAAACTGTTTTTT.

This clone was detected only once. The V gene is TRBV7-2, the J gene TRBJ2-2, with D possibly called TRBD1 or TRBD2 (6 bases each). V was trimmed by 4 bases and J by 4 bases, leaving 16 bases between them. This CDR3 is 16 amino acids long. Germline V gene data show CDR1 as SGHTA and CDR2 as FQGNSA. CDR3 sequence: CASSSLDRRGTGELFF. CDR3 bases: TGTGCCAGCAGCTCCCTAGACAGGCGGGGCACCGGGGAGCTGTTTTTT. The whole variable domain, filled in from reference TRBV7-2 and TRBJ2-2, reads GAGVSQSPSNKVTEKGKDVELRCDPISGHTALYWYRQSLGQGLEFLIYFQGNSAPDKSGLPSDRFSAERTGGSVSTLTIQRTQQEDSAVYLCASSSLDRRGTGELFFGEGSRLTVL.